This passage covers 9 T cell receptor beta chains from one sample sequenced in a study of T cells after yellow fever vaccination. One entry per CDR3 protein results from TCRdb running MiXCR on the 5' RACE reads. The repertoire holds about 350,000 distinct CDR3 sequences, with about 7.8% as singletons. The specimen was PBMCs, collected around 45 days after the first yellow fever vaccination. These receptors originate from a man between 18 and 29 years old who received the YFV17D yellow fever vaccine.

The V gene is TRBV7-2, the J gene TRBJ2-7, with 7 nucleotides matching TRBD1. V shed 3 bases, J shed 5 bases, and the junction held 4 bases outside the gene matches. The germline V gene encodes CDR1 SGHTA and CDR2 FQGNSA. The CDR3 length is 13 residues. The DNA for the CDR3 is TGTGCCAGCAGCTTCGACAGGGACCACGAGCAGTACTTC. Its protein is CASSFDRDHEQYF.

This clonotype was counted a few times. This chain connects TRBV20-1 to TRBJ2-7; D remains unclear. Germline CDR1 is DFQATT and CDR2 is SNEGSKA (reference sequence). Trimming took off 6 bases at V and 6 bases at J, with 24 bases between the two ends. The CDR3 loop spans 15 amino acids. CDR3 protein: CSAHRQLQVPTEQYF. The CDR3 nucleotides are TGCAGTGCCCACCGGCAACTACAAGTCCCCACCGAGCAGTACTTC.

This clonotype has more than one count but fewer than ten. The chain couples TRBV12-3 or TRBV12-4 to TRBJ2-3, with 8 bases that match TRBD2. V was clipped by 8 bases and J by 0 bases; unmatched bases: 7. There are 15 residues in the CDR3. The CDR3 sequence is CASCSGVTSTDTQYF. The CDR3 DNA follows: TGTGCCAGCTGTAGCGGGGTAACTAGCACAGATACGCAGTATTTT.

The chain carries TRBV5-6 and TRBJ2-1; 7 bases fit TRBD2. The junction had 5 bases not matched to a gene; V was cut back by 3 bases and J by 5 bases. The CDR3 runs 14 residues. Germline V gene data show CDR1 as SGHDT and CDR2 as YYEEEE. The CDR3 sequence is CASSSSAGDNEQFF. In DNA form, the CDR3 reads TGTGCCAGCAGCTCTAGCGCGGGGGACAATGAGCAGTTCTTC.

This clonotype was detected a few times. This chain joins TRBV7-8 and TRBJ1-2, with D perhaps matching TRBD1 (6 bases). Germline V gene data show CDR1 as SGHVS and CDR2 as FQNEAQ. This CDR3 region has 17 residues. The germline V and J ends were trimmed by 5 bases and 6 bases, with 25 bases remaining between them. CDR3 in amino acids: CASSRWGAGPGSHGYTF. The CDR3 DNA is TGTGCCAGCAGCCGATGGGGGGCTGGGCCGGGGTCTCATGGCTACACCTTC.

The chain employs TRBV5-8 and TRBJ1-5, with D possibly being TRBD1 (6 bases). Trimming took 0 bases from V and 3 from J, leaving 13 bases between them. CDR3 length: 16 residues. Germline V gene lookup returns CDR1 SGHTS and CDR2 YDEGEE. The CDR3 DNA is TGTGCCAGCAGCTTGGGGTCGGGGGGACACAATCAGCCCCAGCATTTT. Amino acids: CASSLGSGGHNQPQHF.

The chain has TRBV5-1 and TRBJ2-5, with D possibly matching TRBD2 (6 bases). The CDR3 is 14 residues long. V shed 0 bases and J shed 5 bases, with 11 bases lying between them. CDR1 and CDR2 (germline): SGHRS, YFSETQ. CDR3 protein: CASSLVPEGETQYF. DNA of the CDR3: TGCGCCAGCAGCTTGGTGCCGGAGGGGGAGACCCAGTACTTC. The full variable domain, rest sourced from reference TRBV5-1 and TRBJ2-5, is KAGVTQTPRYLIKTRGQQVTLSCSPISGHRSVSWYQQTPGQGLQFLFEYFSETQRNKGNFPGRFSGRQFSNSRSEMNVSTLELGDSALYLCASSLVPEGETQYFGPGTRLLVL.

The CDR3 DNA reads TGTGCCAGTCGACAGGGGCCTTCCTACGAGCAGTACTTC. This gives the protein CASRQGPSYEQYF. V and J are TRBV7-6 and TRBJ2-7; 8 bases agree with TRBD1. The CDR3 consists of 13 residues. Trimming took 9 bases from V and 1 from J; bases not matched to a gene: 5. Germline V gene lookup returns CDR1 SGHVS and CDR2 FNYEAQ.

This clonotype has ten or more counts. This chain joins TRBV5-6 and TRBJ2-1; D is possibly TRBD2 (6 bases). The CDR3 has 15 amino acids. V was pared by 2 bases and J by 4 bases, with 13 bases between. Germline V gives CDR1 SGHDT, CDR2 YYEEEE. CDR3 region: CASSFWGAGYNEQFF. The CDR3 DNA is TGTGCCAGCAGCTTCTGGGGCGCGGGGTACAATGAGCAGTTCTTC.